The 27 T cell receptor beta chains below come from one sample, sequenced in a study of cytomegalovirus exposure and HLA in healthy donors (dated by TCRdb to 2016 to 2017). Library preparation employed the immunoSEQ multiplex PCR assay. The multiplex PCR relied on a mix of 60 forward primers for TCR Vbeta segments and 13 reverse primers for TCR Jbeta segments. Imported from immuneACCESS, the table was reduced by TCRdb to in-frame sequences with V and J called. These copies leave out some clones; in studies compared against another copy, an unresolved V gene accounts for under half, and the cause of the remainder is not known. This sample gives approximately 150,000 clones in total; approximately 80% of them show up just once. Around 3% of the sample belongs to the ten largest clones. Sequencing was carried out using PBMCs. The receptors originated from a female donor in good health and CMV-seronegative.

The rearrangement joins TRBV18 to TRBJ1-2, with D possibly being TRBD1 (6 bases). The CDR3 runs 14 residues. The germline V and J ends were trimmed by 2 bases and 6 bases, with 13 bases remaining between them. Germline V lookup: CDR1 KGHSH, CDR2 LQKENI. The CDR3 is CASSPTGLGDGYTF. CDR3 DNA: TGTGCCAGCTCACCAACAGGGCTCGGCGATGGCTACACCTTC.

This chain joins TRBV5-4 and TRBJ1-2, with TRBD1 identical over 7 bases. The CDR3 is 20 amino acids. With 1 base clipped from V and 0 bases from J, the junction kept 18 bases outside the gene matches. CDR1 is SGHNT, CDR2 YYREEE, per germline (reference sequence). Written as DNA, the CDR3 is TGTGCCAGCAGCTTGAAATCCCTAGGGGGCCCATATATCACTAACTATGGCTACACCTTC. Translating it yields CASSLKSLGGPYITNYGYTF.

This clone was seen a few times. This chain uses TRBV2 with TRBJ1-4, with D maybe TRBD1 (6 bases). With 2 bases removed from V and 8 bases from J, the gap between germline ends came to 12 bases. The CDR3 totals 14 residues. The germline V gene has CDR1 SNHLY and CDR2 FYNNEI. The DNA of the CDR3 is TGTGCCAGCAGTGAATTCACAGGGCGGGAAAAACTGTTTTTT. It specifies CASSEFTGREKLFF.

The rearrangement links TRBV27 to TRBJ1-5; D not certain. The CDR3 runs 14 residues. Germline V CDR1 and CDR2: MNHEY, SMNVEV (reference sequence). The V end was cut by 6 bases, the J end by 7 bases, with 16 bases between. The DNA of the CDR3 is TGTGCCAGCAGAGATATGCGCTGGGAGCAGCCCCAGCATTTT. Translated, it gives CASRDMRWEQPQHF.

This rearrangement joins TRBV5-4 to TRBJ2-7; 11 bases line up with TRBD1. CDR1 and CDR2 (germline): SGHNT, YYREEE (reference sequence). J lost 6 bases, V lost 0 bases, and 5 bases had no gene match. This CDR3 contains 15 residues. CDR3 loop: CASSLGGQGAFEQYF. DNA for the CDR3: TGTGCCAGCAGCTTGGGCGGACAGGGGGCTTTCGAGCAGTACTTC.

Points on this clone: A read error may produce the germline difference seen at one junction end. The chain links TRBV6-4 to TRBJ1-5, with 7 bases aligning to TRBD1. The germline V gene has CDR1 MRHNA and CDR2 SNTAGT. CDR3 length: 18 amino acids. The CDR3 here is CASSDPGTADYSNRPQHF. CDR3 DNA sequence: TGTGCCAGCAGTGACCCCGGGACAGCCGATTATAGCAATCGGCCCCAGCATTTT.

About this clone itself: The junction and the germline gene differ at one end; a read error may be behind it. The V and J genes are TRBV9 and TRBJ2-2; 12 bases align to TRBD1. CDR3 length: 16 residues. In germline, CDR1 is SGDLS, CDR2 YYNGEE. The CDR3 loop reads CASSSHGTGGLGEPFF. CDR3 sequence (DNA): TGTGCCAGCAGCTCCCACGGGACAGGGGGCCTCGGGGAGCCGTTTTTT.

This chain joins TRBV28 and TRBJ2-5; TRBD2 aligns across 13 bases. CDR1 and CDR2 from the germline V gene are MDHEN and SYDVKM. The CDR3 is made up of 16 amino acids. V was pared by 6 bases and J by 6 bases, with 10 bases of the junction left unmatched. CDR3 region: CASSPIGTSGTKTQYF. CDR3 nucleotides: TGTGCCAGCAGCCCGATCGGGACTAGCGGGACGAAGACCCAGTACTTC.

J is TRBJ2-7 and V is TRBV30, with TRBD1 matching over 7 bases. Germline V gene sequence: CDR1 GTSNPN, CDR2 SVGIG (reference sequence). The trim removed 3 bases at V and 2 bases at J, leaving 4 bases unmatched. This CDR3 has 13 amino acids. The DNA of the CDR3 is TGTGCCTGGAGCGCGACAGGGCCCTACGAGCAGTACTTC. Its translation: CAWSATGPYEQYF.

V is TRBV25-1 and J is TRBJ1-4; 7 positions agree with TRBD1. Per germline, CDR1 MGHDK and CDR2 SYGVNS. Trimming cost V 7 bases and J 5 bases; bases outside gene matches: 7. This CDR3 has 14 amino acids. This CDR3 is CASNTGDVNEKLFF. CDR3 nucleotides: TGTGCCAGCAACACAGGGGATGTGAATGAAAAACTGTTTTTT.

The chain is built from TRBV2 and TRBJ1-2; the D gene is possibly TRBD1 (5 bases). The germline V gene encodes CDR1 SNHLY and CDR2 FYNNEI. The CDR3 totals 13 residues. The ends were cut back, 6 bases at V and 6 bases at J, with 14 bases in the middle. The chain's CDR3 is CASSRDSIHGYTF. The CDR3 DNA reads as TGTGCCAGCAGCAGGGACTCGATACATGGCTACACCTTC.

Only a few counts were recorded for this clone. V and J are TRBV14 and TRBJ2-3; possible D gene TRBD2, 6 bases. Germline values: CDR1 SGHDN, CDR2 FVKESK. The germline V and J ends were trimmed by 0 bases and 5 bases, with 21 bases remaining between them. The CDR3 has 18 residues. CDR3 loop: CASSQDVPGRGEGDTQYF. The CDR3 nucleotides are TGTGCCAGCAGCCAAGACGTCCCGGGGCGGGGAGAGGGAGATACGCAGTATTTT.

On this clone: Its ends do not fully match the called genes, so a read error is possible. The chain combines TRBV20-1 with TRBJ2-4; D uncertain. The germline CDR1 and CDR2 sequences are DFQATT and SNEGSKA (reference sequence). This CDR3 comprises 11 residues. The CDR3 here is CSARDPYYMTF. The CDR3 DNA follows: TGCAGTGCTAGAGATCCGTACTATATGACCTTC.

V is TRBV19 and J is TRBJ1-4; TRBD1 is a possible D gene (5 bases). V gave up 6 bases and J gave up 3 bases, with 8 bases separating them. This CDR3 has 13 amino acids. Germline V gene sequence: CDR1 LNHDA, CDR2 SQIVND (reference sequence). In nucleotides, the CDR3 is TGTGCCAGTAGGGGGCGGTCTAATGAAAAACTGTTTTTT. Its protein is CASRGRSNEKLFF.

This clone was recorded a few times. V gene TRBV6-1 combines with J gene TRBJ1-3; 7 positions match TRBD1. J lost 4 bases, V lost 7 bases, and 4 bases had no gene match. This CDR3 has 13 amino acids. In germline, CDR1 is MNHNS, CDR2 SASEGT. In nucleotides, the CDR3 is TGTGCCAGCACCAGGGGGTCGGGAAACACCATATATTTT. It codes for CASTRGSGNTIYF.

Of note for this clone: The junction differs from germline at one of its ends, possibly a read error. The V and J genes are TRBV5-4 and TRBJ1-2; D unresolved. The CDR3 is 16 residues long. Germline loops: CDR1 SGHNT, CDR2 YYREEE (reference sequence). Here the CDR3 DNA reads TGTGCCAGCAGCTTGGCTCCACTCCCAGGCCTCTATGGCTACCCCTTC. Amino acid sequence: CASSLAPLPGLYGYPF.

The chain carries TRBV6-5 and TRBJ2-7, with TRBD2 matching over 13 bases. Germline CDR1 is MNHEY and CDR2 is SVGAGI. CDR3 size: 15 residues. After removal of 5 bases from V and 1 base from J, the junction contained 2 bases not matched to a gene. As DNA, the CDR3 is TGTGCCAGCAGTCTACTAGCGGGAGGGTCCTACGAGCAGTACTTC. Amino acids: CASSLLAGGSYEQYF.

V gene TRBV29-1 combines with J gene TRBJ2-1; 7 bases are shared with TRBD1. Germline-derived CDR1 and CDR2 are SQVTM and ANQGSEA. The ends lost 1 base at V and 7 bases at J; junction bases unmatched: 7. The CDR3 runs to 14 residues. For the CDR3, the DNA is TGCAGCGTTGAAGGCCCGACAGGGCTGAATGAGCAGTTCTTC. Its translation is CSVEGPTGLNEQFF.

The chain recombines TRBV28 with TRBJ1-2, with D maybe TRBD1 (5 bases). The V and J ends lost 11 bases and 2 bases respectively, with 12 bases between them. The CDR3 runs 12 residues. Germline CDR1 MDHEN, CDR2 SYDVKM. The CDR3 bases are TGTGCCGCGGGGGGACCGAACTATGGCTACACCTTC. Amino acids: CAAGGPNYGYTF.

This chain joins TRBV7-2 and TRBJ2-3; D is perhaps TRBD2 (6 bases). The CDR3 extends over 16 amino acids. Looked up from germline, CDR1 is SGHTA and CDR2 is FQGNSA. V lost 5 bases and J 6 bases, leaving 21 bases between the germline ends. CDR3 region: CASSPTREFWTDTQYF. The CDR3 coding sequence is TGTGCCAGCAGCCCCACCCGGGAGTTTTGGACGGATACGCAGTATTTT.

The chain joins TRBV5-1 to TRBJ1-2; 8 bases align to TRBD1. CDR1 SGHRS and CDR2 YFSETQ come from the germline V gene. J lost 8 bases, V lost 4 bases, and 13 bases had no gene match. The CDR3 has 15 amino acids. The chain's CDR3 is CASSPGGAGGWGYTF. The DNA of the CDR3 is TGCGCCAGCAGCCCTGGTGGGGCAGGGGGCTGGGGCTACACCTTC. The entire variable domain, with the rest obtained from reference TRBV5-1 and TRBJ1-2, is as follows: KAGVTQTPRYLIKTRGQQVTLSCSPISGHRSVSWYQQTPGQGLQFLFEYFSETQRNKGNFPGRFSGRQFSNSRSEMNVSTLELGDSALYLCASSPGGAGGWGYTFGSGTRLTVV.

The rearrangement uses TRBV27 and TRBJ1-5, with TRBD1 matching 7 bases. The CDR3 spans 14 residues. Trimming at V came to 6 bases and at J to 2 bases, leaving 4 bases not matched to a gene. The V gene's germline CDR1 is MNHEY and CDR2 SMNVEV (reference sequence). Written as DNA, the CDR3 is TGTGCCAGCAGCCTCACAGGGGGCAATCAGCCCCAGCATTTT. Protein: CASSLTGGNQPQHF.

The rearrangement links TRBV28 to TRBJ2-2, with 10 bases that match TRBD2. Trimming cost V 1 base and J 7 bases; bases outside gene matches: 9. This CDR3 has 17 residues. Germline V gene sequence: CDR1 MDHEN, CDR2 SYDVKM. The chain's CDR3 is CASSLLGTSARDGELFF. For the CDR3, the DNA is TGTGCCAGCAGTTTATTGGGGACTAGCGCGAGGGACGGGGAGCTGTTTTTT.

The chain carries TRBV5-1 and TRBJ2-1; TRBD2 aligns across 8 bases. The V segment lost 2 bases and the J segment 8 bases; nucleotides outside the gene matches: 12. Looked up from germline, CDR1 is SGHRS and CDR2 is YFSETQ. The CDR3 loop spans 16 amino acids. The CDR3 spells CASSFNSAGAHDEQFF. CDR3 in DNA: TGCGCCAGCAGCTTTAATTCAGCGGGAGCCCACGATGAGCAGTTCTTC. The full variable domain, rest sourced from reference TRBV5-1 and TRBJ2-1, is KAGVTQTPRYLIKTRGQQVTLSCSPISGHRSVSWYQQTPGQGLQFLFEYFSETQRNKGNFPGRFSGRQFSNSRSEMNVSTLELGDSALYLCASSFNSAGAHDEQFFGPGTRLTVL.

The genes are TRBV28 and TRBJ1-1; D possibly corresponds to TRBD1 (5 bases). This CDR3 spans 15 amino acids. Trimming left V 2 bases short and J 6 bases short, with 16 bases between. Germline loops: CDR1 MDHEN, CDR2 SYDVKM. The CDR3 DNA is TGTGCCAGCAGTTTAGGGACTAACTTGGGGGCTGAAGCTTTCTTT. Translated: CASSLGTNLGAEAFF.

CDR3 region: CATKVAGVSSDTQYF. The CDR3 bases are TGTGCCACCAAGGTCGCGGGAGTGTCCTCAGATACGCAGTATTTT. This chain connects TRBV28 to TRBJ2-3; 7 nucleotides line up with TRBD2. Germline V lookup: CDR1 MDHEN, CDR2 SYDVKM. The CDR3 has 15 amino acids. Trimming removed 10 bases from V and 4 bases from J; junction bases left unmatched: 14.

In its sample, this clone was seen once. The rearrangement joins TRBV28 to TRBJ1-4; TRBD1 agrees at 10 bases. CDR3 length: 17 amino acids. Per the germline V gene, CDR1 is MDHEN and CDR2 is SYDVKM. V lost 4 bases and J lost 4; bases outside the gene matches: 9. The CDR3 DNA sequence: TGTGCCAGCAGTTCCCACGGACGGACAGGGGGTAATGAAAAACTGTTTTTT. It encodes CASSSHGRTGGNEKLFF.